These T cell receptor beta chains were read from a single sample in a study of tumor and adjacent non-tumor tissue in lung cancer. TCRdb re-analysed the multiplex PCR reads in MiXCR, keeping a single row per CDR3 protein. The sample lists roughly 81,000 distinct CDR3 sequences, approximately 71% seen once, with around 13% in the top ten. Sample: lung tumor tissue. The receptor source for this set is a woman in her sixties or seventies with non-small cell lung cancer. CDR3s leave out the opening cysteine and the closing phenylalanine or tryptophan.

V gene,CDR3 protein
TRBV14,ASSWGPPNTGELF
TRBV10-2,ASRELAGGEAF
TRBV6-5,ASGLSGGPNTGEMF
TRBV12-3/TRBV12-4,ASSFLEREGSTDTQY
TRBV28,ASQGNLYEQY
TRBV24-1,DTSDPASFNEQF
TRBV5-5,ASSLQRGDTEAF
TRBV6-6,ANSQGTGEGSGELF
TRBV6-5,ASRRDTSGNTIY
TRBV7-9,ASSSRLDSSYNEQF
TRBV6-2/TRBV6-3,ASSYMTQYIDEHF
TRBV5-4,ASSIGRNENTLY
TRBV7-9,ASSLEVYPYEQY
TRBV6-5,ASSYRRIQPQH
TRBV5-1,ASSDGQGIWTGELF
TRBV6-1,ASNERGDSPLDKNVQY
TRBV5-1,ASGVGTGNTEAF
TRBV21-1,ASSEWGRDQETQY
TRBV28,ASSFDKGLGTQF
TRBV28,ASRTRDWQYYEQY
TRBV29-1,SVYSGTSGSGDGFNTQH
TRBV6-6,ASSHDTEAF
TRBV4-2,ASSPGPGQIIAANEKLF
TRBV11-3,ASSTSGSCTDTDY
TRBV28,ASRSSGREDEQY
TRBV4-1,GSCQTPPTGKTDTQY
TRBV20-1,SVQSYNEQF
TRBV12-3/TRBV12-4,ATSSGGRDNEKLF
TRBV12-3/TRBV12-4,ASSPGLGVYDEQF
TRBV30,AWSVQDTIQFGVMPQH
TRBV7-8,ASTPDSQETQY
TRBV20-1,SARDLRLTAGNEQF
TRBV12-3/TRBV12-4,ASQQGSATEAF
TRBV4-2,ASSQMGDNEQF
TRBV4-2,ASNQDTGEGGTEAF
TRBV4-1,ASSQGTSGSGLYVQY
TRBV5-1,VSSLGPGGGYDQY
TRBV11-1,AGSLALAGLYNEQF
TRBV11-2,ASSRDTTQETQY
TRBV5-1,ASVLGDGSSYEQY
TRBV9,ASSVVAGGVFNEQF
TRBV29-1,SVAQTNTEAF
TRBV5-5,ASSVAPGSDYDYT
TRBV29-1,SVLTSQLLNYGYT
TRBV6-5,ASTSLRLPAYEQY
TRBV6-1,ANRDNRDREDAQY
TRBV5-4,ASSSSTGSVVTQY
TRBV20-1,SAADSGGAREEQY
TRBV28,ASSLGGGWGEQY
TRBV20-1,SARARTSADAQF